This T cell receptor beta chain was captured by sequencing in a study of blood T cell repertoires in COVID-19. The CDR3 runs to 14 residues. CDR1 is MGHRA and CDR2 is YSYEKL in the germline V gene. V was trimmed by 2 bases and J by 2 bases, leaving 9 bases between them. Sequenced by immunoSEQ multiplex PCR; TCRdb stores in-frame clones only, minus some. In the table there are approximately 270,000 clones, 80% to 90% of which are singletons. V is TRBV4-1 and J is TRBJ1-2, with D perhaps TRBD1 (6 bases). Sequencing was done on a sample of PBMCs or T cells enriched from blood (not recorded which). The sequence derives from a woman aged 25 to 45 who had recovered from COVID-19. The CDR3 sequence: CASSQYDRNYGYTF. The CDR3 DNA sequence: TGCGCCAGCAGCCAATATGACAGGAACTATGGCTACACCTTC.